This record covers a single T cell receptor beta chain. This specimen belongs to a study of cytomegalovirus exposure and HLA in healthy donors. This CDR3 has 12 residues. Trimming took 6 bases from V and 9 from J, leaving 12 bases between them. The germline CDR1 and CDR2 sequences are MDHEN and SYDVKM. Primers for the PCR totalled 60 Vbeta and 13 Jbeta. The protocol was immunoSEQ multiplex PCR, while the TCRdb copy is restricted to in-frame clones and leaves out a portion. This table holds some 150,000 clones, roughly 89% found once. The sample taken for sequencing was PBMCs. This receptor was obtained from a woman aged 30 to 39 in good health and CMV-seronegative. The chain is built from TRBV28 and TRBJ2-4; D is perhaps TRBD1 (5 bases). The CDR3 sequence is CASSPRVGIQYF. The CDR3 nucleotides are TGTGCCAGCAGCCCCAGGGTAGGCATTCAGTACTTC. Full variable domain (outside the CDR3, taken from reference TRBV28 and TRBJ2-4): DVKVTQSSRYLVKRTGEKVFLECVQDMDHENMFWYRQDPGLGLRLIYFSYDVKMKEKGDIPEGYSVSREKKERFSLILESASTNQTSMYLCASSPRVGIQYFGAGTRLSVL.